This T cell receptor (beta chain) was identified during a study of CD8+ T cells in alopecia areata. Across the whole study: A 6-month period off drug followed tofacitinib, which lasted 6 to 18 months.

Treatment described: oral pan-JAK inhibitor, 5-10 mg twice daily. Individuals with alopecia areata gave both lesional scalp punch biopsies and peripheral blood for collection. Regarding this clone: Antigen unknown.

General study points: Among the 100 top clones, expanded CD8+ clones, like scalp clonality, were significantly decreased by tofacitinib. In scalp and blood during tofacitinib, many expanded lesional clones persisted.

V lost 7 bases and J lost 6, with 15 bases in between. The V gene's germline CDR1 is SQVTM and CDR2 ANQGSEA. The CDR3 runs 13 residues. Extracted RNA was reverse transcribed into cDNA, the sequencing template. The assay was immunoSEQ multiplex PCR, and TCRdb's table has in-frame clones only and misses some. The sample records about 210,000 clones, just over 65% being singletons. Sequenced material: CD4+ T cells sorted from blood, taken around week 44, from a patient treated with tofacitinib. J is TRBJ2-2 and V is TRBV29-1; maybe TRBD2 (5 bases). The receptor comes from a human donor with alopecia areata. The CDR3 DNA follows: TGCAGCGGACTGAGCAAGGAGGCCGGGGAGCTGTTTTTT. It yields the protein CSGLSKEAGELFF.